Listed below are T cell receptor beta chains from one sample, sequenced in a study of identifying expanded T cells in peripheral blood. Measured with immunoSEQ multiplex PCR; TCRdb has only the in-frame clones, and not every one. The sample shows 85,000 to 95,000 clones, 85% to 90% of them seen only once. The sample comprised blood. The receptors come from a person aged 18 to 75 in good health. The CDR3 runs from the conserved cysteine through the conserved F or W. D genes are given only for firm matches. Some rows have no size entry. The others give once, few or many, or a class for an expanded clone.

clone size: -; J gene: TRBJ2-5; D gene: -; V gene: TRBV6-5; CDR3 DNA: TGTGCCAGCAGTTATGGGGAGAAAGAGACCCAGTACTTC; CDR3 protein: CASSYGEKETQYF
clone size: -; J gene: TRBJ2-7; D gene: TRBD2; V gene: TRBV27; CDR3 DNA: TGTGCCAGCAGGAACAGCGGGGGGGCCTCCTACGAGCAGTACTTC; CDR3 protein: CASRNSGGASYEQYF
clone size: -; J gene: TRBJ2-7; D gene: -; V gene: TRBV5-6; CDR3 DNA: TGTGCCAGCAGCTGGCGGGCAGGGGCTTCTTTTGCGTACGAGCAGTACTTC; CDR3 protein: CASSWRAGASFAYEQYF
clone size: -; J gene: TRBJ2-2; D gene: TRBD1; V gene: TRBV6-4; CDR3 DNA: TGTGCCAGCGGCGGACAGGGGGCAATGGACACCGGGGAGCTGTTTTTT; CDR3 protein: CASGGQGAMDTGELFF
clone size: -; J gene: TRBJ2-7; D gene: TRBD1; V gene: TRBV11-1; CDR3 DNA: TGTGCCAGCAGCGAGACAGGGGACCCCTACGAGCAGTACTTC; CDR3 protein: CASSETGDPYEQYF
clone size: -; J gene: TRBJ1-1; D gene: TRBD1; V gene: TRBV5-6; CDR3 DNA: TGTGCCAGCAGCAAAGACAGGGGGCGGGATGGCACTGAAGCTTTCTTT; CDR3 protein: CASSKDRGRDGTEAFF
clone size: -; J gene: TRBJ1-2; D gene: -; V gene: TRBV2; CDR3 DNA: TGTGCCAGCAGTGAGCACATACAAGACTATGGCTACACCTTC; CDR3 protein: CASSEHIQDYGYTF
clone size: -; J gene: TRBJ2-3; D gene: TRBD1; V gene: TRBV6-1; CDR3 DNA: TGTGCCAGCAGTGAGTTTGCGGGACAGGGGGGAGATACGCAGTATTTT; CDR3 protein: CASSEFAGQGGDTQYF
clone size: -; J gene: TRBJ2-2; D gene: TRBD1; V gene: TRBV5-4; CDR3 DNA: TGTGCCAGCAGCTCGACGACAGGGTCAAGAGGGGAGCTGTTTTTT; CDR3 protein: CASSSTTGSRGELFF
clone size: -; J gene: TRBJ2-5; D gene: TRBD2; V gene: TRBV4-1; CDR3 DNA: TGCGCCAGCAGCCAGAGGACTAGCGGGAATCAAGAGACCCAGTACTTC; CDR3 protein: CASSQRTSGNQETQYF
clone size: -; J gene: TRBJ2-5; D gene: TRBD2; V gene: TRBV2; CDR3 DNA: TGTGCCAGCAGTGAAGGGACTAGCGGACGCAGAGAGACCCAGTACTTC; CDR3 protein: CASSEGTSGRRETQYF
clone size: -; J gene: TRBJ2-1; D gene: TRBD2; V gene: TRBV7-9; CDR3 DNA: TGTGCCAGCAGCACCTCGCTAGCGGGAGGCTACAATGAGCAGTTCTTC; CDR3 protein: CASSTSLAGGYNEQFF
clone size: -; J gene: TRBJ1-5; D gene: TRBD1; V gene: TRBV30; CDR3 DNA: TGTGCCTGGAGTGTCGACAGGGTACAAAATCAGCCCCAGCATTTT; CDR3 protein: CAWSVDRVQNQPQHF
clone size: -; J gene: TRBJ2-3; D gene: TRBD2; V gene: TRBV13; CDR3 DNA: TGTGCCAGCAGCCTTAGGACTAGCGGGGGGGCGTCAGATACGCAGTATTTT; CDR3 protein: CASSLRTSGGASDTQYF
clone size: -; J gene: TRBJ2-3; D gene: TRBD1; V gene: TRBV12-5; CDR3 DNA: TGTGCTAGTGGCCCTGGACAGGGAGCAGATACGCAGTATTTT; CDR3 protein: CASGPGQGADTQYF
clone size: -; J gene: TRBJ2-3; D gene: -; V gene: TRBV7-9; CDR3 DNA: TGTGCCAGCAGCCCCATGGGGGTCACAGATACGCAGTATTTT; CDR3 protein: CASSPMGVTDTQYF
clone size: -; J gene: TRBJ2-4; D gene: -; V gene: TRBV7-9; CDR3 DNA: TGTGCCAGCAGCTCGGACAGCGTTAACCGGTACTTC; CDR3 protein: CASSSDSVNRYF
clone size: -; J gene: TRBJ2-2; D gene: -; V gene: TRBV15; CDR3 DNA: TGTGCCACCAGCATACACAGGGTCACCGGGGAGCTGTTTTTT; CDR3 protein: CATSIHRVTGELFF
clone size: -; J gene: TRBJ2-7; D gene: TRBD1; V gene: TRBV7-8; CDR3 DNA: TGTGCCACGACCGGGACAGGGGGCTTCGAGCAGTACTTC; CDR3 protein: CATTGTGGFEQYF
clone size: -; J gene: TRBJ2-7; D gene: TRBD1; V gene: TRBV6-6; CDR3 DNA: TGTGCCAGCAGCCGACAGGGCTCCTACGAGCAGTACTTC; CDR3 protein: CASSRQGSYEQYF
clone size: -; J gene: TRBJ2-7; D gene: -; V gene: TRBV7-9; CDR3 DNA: TGTGCCAGCAGCGCAGGACGTAGCCCTACTAGCAAGCCCTACGAGCAGTACTTC; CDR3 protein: CASSAGRSPTSKPYEQYF
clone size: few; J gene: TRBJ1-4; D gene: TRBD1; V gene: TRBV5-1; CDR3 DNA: TGCGCCAGCAGCCGGGACAGGGCGGCAACTAATGAAAAACTGTTTTTT; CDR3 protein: CASSRDRAATNEKLFF
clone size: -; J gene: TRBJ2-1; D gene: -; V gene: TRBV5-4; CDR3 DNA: TGTGCCAGCAGCGCATGGGAATTCAATGAGCAGTTCTTC; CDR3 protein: CASSAWEFNEQFF
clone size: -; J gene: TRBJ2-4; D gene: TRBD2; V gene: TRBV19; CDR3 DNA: TGTGCCAGTAGTATAGGCCCCCTATGGAGCGGGGACGCTGACAAAAACATTCAGTACTTC; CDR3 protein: CASSIGPLWSGDADKNIQYF
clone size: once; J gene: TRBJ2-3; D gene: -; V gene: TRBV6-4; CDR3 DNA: TGTGCCAGCAGTGATGGGGAGACTAGCACAGATACGCAGTATTTT; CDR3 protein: CASSDGETSTDTQYF
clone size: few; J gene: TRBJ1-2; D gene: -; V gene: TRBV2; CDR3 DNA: TGTGCCAGCAGTGCGGGCTATGGCTACACCTTC; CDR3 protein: CASSAGYGYTF
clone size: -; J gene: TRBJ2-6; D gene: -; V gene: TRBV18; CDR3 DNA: TGTGCCAGCTCCGGACGCTCTGGGGCCAACGTCCTGACTTTC; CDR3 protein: CASSGRSGANVLTF
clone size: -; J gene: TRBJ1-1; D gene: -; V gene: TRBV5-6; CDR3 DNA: TGTGCCAGCAGCTTGACGAACACTGAAGCTTTCTTT; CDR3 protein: CASSLTNTEAFF
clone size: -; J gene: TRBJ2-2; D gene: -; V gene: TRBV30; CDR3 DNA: TGTGCCTTGGGGGCATCCCTGGACGGGGAGCTGTTTTTT; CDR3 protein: CALGASLDGELFF
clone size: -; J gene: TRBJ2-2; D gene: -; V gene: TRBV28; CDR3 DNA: TGTGCCAGCAGGGTCAACACCGGGGAGCTGTTTTTT; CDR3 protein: CASRVNTGELFF
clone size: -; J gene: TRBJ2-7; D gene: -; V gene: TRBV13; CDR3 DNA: TGTGCCAGCAGCTTAAGGCAGTCCTACGAGCAGTACTTC; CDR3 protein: CASSLRQSYEQYF
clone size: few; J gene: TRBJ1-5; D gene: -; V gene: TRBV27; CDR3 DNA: TGTGCCAGCAGTGTATCACTGTACCAGCCCCAGCATTTT; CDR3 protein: CASSVSLYQPQHF
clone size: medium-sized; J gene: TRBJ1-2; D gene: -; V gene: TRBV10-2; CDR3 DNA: TGCGCCAGCAGTCCATTACAGAGCAACTATGGCTACACCTTC; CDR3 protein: CASSPLQSNYGYTF
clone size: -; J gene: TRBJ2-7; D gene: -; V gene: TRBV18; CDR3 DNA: TGTGCCAGCTCACCTTCAACCCATACCGATGAGCAGTACTTC; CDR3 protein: CASSPSTHTDEQYF
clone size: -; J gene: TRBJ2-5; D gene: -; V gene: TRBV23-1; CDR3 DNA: TGCGCCAGCAGTCAATCATCCAGGGAAAAGTGGGAGACCCAGTACTTC; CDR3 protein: CASSQSSREKWETQYF
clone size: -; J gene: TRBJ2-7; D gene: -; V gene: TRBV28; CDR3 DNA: TGTGCCAGCAGTTCTACTACCCGCGAGCAGTACTTC; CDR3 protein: CASSSTTREQYF
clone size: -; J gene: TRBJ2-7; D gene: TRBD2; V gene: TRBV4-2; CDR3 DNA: TGTGCCAGCAGCCAAGGTCCTAGCGGACCTTTCTACGAGCAGTACTTC; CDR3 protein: CASSQGPSGPFYEQYF
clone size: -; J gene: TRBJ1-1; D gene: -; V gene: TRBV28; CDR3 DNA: TGTGCCAGCAGTTTTAACAGGCCTGGAGCTTTCTTT; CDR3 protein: CASSFNRPGAFF
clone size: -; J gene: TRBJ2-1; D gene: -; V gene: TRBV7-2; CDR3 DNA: TGTGCCAGCAGCTTATCTACGGGCGGGTATGAGCAGTTCTTC; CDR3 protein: CASSLSTGGYEQFF
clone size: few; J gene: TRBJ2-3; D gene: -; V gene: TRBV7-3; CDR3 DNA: TGTGCCAGCAGCCCCTCGGTGGGAGGGGGGTGGGCAGATACGCAGTATTTT; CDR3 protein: CASSPSVGGGWADTQYF
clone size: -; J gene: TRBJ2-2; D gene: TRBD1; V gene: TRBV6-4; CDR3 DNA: TGTGCCAGCAGCGGCCGCGGGACAGGGGAAAACACCGGGGAGCTGTTTTTT; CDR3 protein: CASSGRGTGENTGELFF
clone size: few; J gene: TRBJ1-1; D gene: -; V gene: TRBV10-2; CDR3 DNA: TGCGCCAGCAGTGAGTCGGGAGGGTGGAACACTGAAGCTTTCTTT; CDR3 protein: CASSESGGWNTEAFF
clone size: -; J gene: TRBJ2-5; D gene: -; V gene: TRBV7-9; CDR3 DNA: TGTGCCAGCAGCTTAGCGCGTATTACAGGAGAGACCCAGTACTTC; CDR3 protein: CASSLARITGETQYF
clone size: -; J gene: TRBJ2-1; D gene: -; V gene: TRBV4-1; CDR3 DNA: TGCGCCAGCAGCCAAGAGAAGAGACAGAACAATGAGCAGTTCTTC; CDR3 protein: CASSQEKRQNNEQFF
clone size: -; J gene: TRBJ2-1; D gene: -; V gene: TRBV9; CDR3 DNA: TGTGCCAGCAGCGGCCTACCGGGGACACAGTTCTTC; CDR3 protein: CASSGLPGTQFF
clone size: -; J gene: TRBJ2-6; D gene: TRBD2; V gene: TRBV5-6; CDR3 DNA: TGTGCCAGCAGCTTGGCGGGGGGAGCTGGGGCCAACGTCCTGACTTTC; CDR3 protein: CASSLAGGAGANVLTF